The sequence of this TCR beta chain was determined in a study of blood T cell repertoires in COVID-19 (dated by TCRdb to the early 2020s). General notes on the study: The collaborator samples originated in the United States, Italy and Spain and spanned the acute and convalescent phases of COVID-19. The material from the prospective study consisted of cDNA or gDNA derived from T cells, B-cell-depleted T cells, or PBMCs. A de-identified subject ID, COVID-19 status, age in years and sex were almost always included in the sample metadata. Where HLA class I and class II types were available, the types were taken from metadata supplied by the sample provider, not from assay-based typing. The repertoires were released in a freely available public database meant as a resource for research on the immune response to SARS-CoV-2. Deeply sampled blood TCRbeta repertoires from subjects exposed to, actively infected with, or recovered from COVID-19 were included in the dataset. Samples came from the ongoing ImmuneRACE study (first 160 participants) plus 1,254 subjects from 6 global collaborators. What the research found in general, with its limitations: Clinical and demographic metadata were provided uncurated, with the amount varying by source and participant.

From its cysteine to its phenylalanine, the CDR3 spans 12 amino acids. Of the read, only the CDR3 DNA is kept; its 36 bases are in frame from base 1. V is cut by 3 bases and J by 8 bases, and the space between the germline ends is 10 bases. The immunoSEQ Assay, a bias-controlled multiplex PCR, was used to amplify TCRbeta CDR3 regions from genomic DNA. Per the original workflow: Within the assay, amplification of reference gene primers was used to estimate how many nucleated cells each sample contained. Sequence reads were collapsed and filtered to measure the absolute abundance of every unique TCRbeta CDR3 rearrangement. For each sample, productive Simpson clonality was calculated as the square root of Simpson's diversity index across productive rearrangements. The table was pulled from immuneACCESS by TCRdb, which kept in-frame rearrangements only. Such tables lose some clones; where checked, under half of the loss comes from unresolved V genes, and the rest has no known cause. The DNA gave D and trimming, while V, J and clone size come from that table. This sample comprises more than 200,000 clones, 84% of them detected only once. The ten largest account for less than 2% of the sample.

With respect to this clone: No cognate antigen has been identified for it. Base-call qualities are not available, and no considerably larger clone is one nucleotide away. This specimen includes other DNA sequences encoding the same CDR3.

In the prospective study, participants were about 18 to 89 years old, resided in 25 or so geographic areas of the United States, and were enrolled through a virtual design. To assign participants to cohorts, the prospective study relied on clinical history that participants themselves reported in a screening survey and a study questionnaire. Recovered participants in ImmuneRACE Cohort 3 were defined by two consecutive negative NP/OP PCR tests, clearance by a healthcare professional, or resolution of symptoms. Mobile phlebotomists in the prospective study collected whole blood, serum and a nasopharyngeal or oropharyngeal swab from every participant. Participants in the prospective study had the option to provide additional blood draws and questionnaires over a roughly two-month period. Prospective study blood samples were shipped either frozen or at room temperature before DNA extraction.

Source material: PBMCs or T cells enriched from blood (not recorded which). The TCR was taken from a man aged 55-75 years who had recovered from COVID-19. The V gene is TRBV12-3 or TRBV12-4 and the J gene is TRBJ1-2; TRBD1 is a weak D gene call, 5 bases matching. The CDR3: CASSFSGRGYTF. The nucleotides read TGTGCCAGCAGTTTTTCAGGGAGGGGCTACACCTTC.